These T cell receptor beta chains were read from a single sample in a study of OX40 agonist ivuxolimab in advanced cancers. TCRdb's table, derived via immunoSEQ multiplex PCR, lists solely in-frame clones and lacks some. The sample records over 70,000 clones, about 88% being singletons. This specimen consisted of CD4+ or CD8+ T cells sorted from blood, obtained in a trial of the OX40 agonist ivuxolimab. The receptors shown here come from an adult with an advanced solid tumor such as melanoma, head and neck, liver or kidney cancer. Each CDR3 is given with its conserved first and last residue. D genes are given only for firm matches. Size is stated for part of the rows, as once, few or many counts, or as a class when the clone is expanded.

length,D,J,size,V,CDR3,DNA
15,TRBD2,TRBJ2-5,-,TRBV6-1,CASSASGLPSVAQYF,TGTGCCAGCTCCGCTAGCGGCCTTCCGTCGGTGGCCCAGTACTTC
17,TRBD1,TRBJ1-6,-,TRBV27,CASSLSVGQGYNSPLHF,TGTGCCAGCAGTTTGAGCGTCGGACAGGGCTATAATTCACCCCTCCACTTT
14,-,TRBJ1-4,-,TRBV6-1,CASSGGGNGEKLFF,TGTGCCAGCAGTGGAGGGGGTAACGGTGAAAAACTGTTTTTT
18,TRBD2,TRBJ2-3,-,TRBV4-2,CASSLTSGGGGSTDTQYF,TGTGCCAGCAGCCTTACTAGCGGGGGGGGCGGGAGCACAGATACGCAGTATTTT
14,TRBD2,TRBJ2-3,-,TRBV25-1,CASSGTGGPYTQYF,TGTGCCAGCAGTGGTACGGGGGGGCCATATACGCAGTATTTT
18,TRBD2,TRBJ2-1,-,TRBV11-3,CASSLEAPAGGQRDEQFF,TGTGCCAGCAGCTTAGAGGCACCGGCGGGGGGGCAAAGGGATGAGCAGTTCTTC
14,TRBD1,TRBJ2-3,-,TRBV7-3,CASTLTGGKDTQYF,TGTGCCAGCACCTTGACAGGGGGGAAAGATACGCAGTATTTT
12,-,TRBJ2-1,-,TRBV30,CAWKAVSNEQFF,TGTGCCTGGAAGGCAGTTAGCAATGAGCAGTTCTTC
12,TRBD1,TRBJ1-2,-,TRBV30,CAPYRGHYGYTF,TGTGCCCCCTACAGGGGGCACTATGGCTACACCTTC
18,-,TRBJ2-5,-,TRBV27,CASSRWYGMAGNQETQYF,TGTGCCAGCAGTCGTTGGTACGGAATGGCAGGGAACCAAGAGACCCAGTACTTC
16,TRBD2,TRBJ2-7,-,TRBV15,CATSRAALAGTYEQYF,TGTGCCACCAGCAGAGCCGCCTTAGCGGGGACCTACGAGCAGTACTTC
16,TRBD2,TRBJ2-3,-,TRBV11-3,CASSTGLASFGDTQYF,TGTGCCAGCAGCACCGGACTAGCCTCCTTCGGAGATACGCAGTATTTT
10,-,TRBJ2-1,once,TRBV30,CACTLAPEFF,TGTGCCTGTACCCTAGCCCCCGAGTTCTTC
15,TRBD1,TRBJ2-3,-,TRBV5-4,CASSSGQGVSDTQYF,TGTGCCAGCAGCAGCGGACAGGGGGTTTCAGATACGCAGTATTTT
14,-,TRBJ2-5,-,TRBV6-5,CASSYGGSQETQYF,TGTGCCAGCAGTTACGGGGGATCCCAAGAGACCCAGTACTTC
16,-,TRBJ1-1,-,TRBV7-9,CASSLRGTVRNTEAFF,TGTGCCAGCAGCTTACGAGGGACTGTGAGGAACACTGAAGCTTTCTTT
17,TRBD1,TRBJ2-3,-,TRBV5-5,CASSVIPGQGGTDTQYF,TGTGCCAGCAGCGTAATCCCGGGACAGGGGGGCACAGATACGCAGTATTTT
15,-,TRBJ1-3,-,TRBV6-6,CASSRSDSAGNTIYF,TGTGCCAGCAGTCGCTCGGACAGCGCTGGAAACACCATATATTTT
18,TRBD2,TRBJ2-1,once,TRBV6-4,CASSVATSGGSQGNEQFF,TGTGCCAGCAGTGTGGCGACTAGCGGGGGCTCCCAGGGGAATGAGCAGTTCTTC
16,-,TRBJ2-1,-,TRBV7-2,CASRPDGQRIDNEQFF,TGTGCCAGCAGGCCGGATGGACAGCGAATAGACAATGAGCAGTTCTTC
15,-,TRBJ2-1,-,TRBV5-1,CASALRDSSYNEQFF,TGCGCCAGCGCCCTCAGGGATAGCTCCTACAATGAGCAGTTCTTC
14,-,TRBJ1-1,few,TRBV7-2,CASSLDQVNTEAFF,TGTGCCAGCAGCTTAGACCAGGTGAACACTGAAGCTTTCTTT
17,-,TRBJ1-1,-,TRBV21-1,CASSKEGPPRMNTEAFF,TGTGCCAGCAGCAAAGAGGGTCCACCCAGGATGAACACTGAAGCTTTCTTT
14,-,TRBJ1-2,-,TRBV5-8,CASSLEPGVYGYTF,TGTGCCAGCAGCTTGGAGCCAGGAGTCTATGGCTACACCTTC
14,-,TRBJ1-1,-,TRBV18,CASSRSRENTEAFF,TGTGCCAGCTCACGGTCCCGTGAGAACACTGAAGCTTTCTTT
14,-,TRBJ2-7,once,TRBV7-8,CASSLGGTSYEQYF,TGTGCCAGCAGCTTAGGGGGGACTTCCTACGAGCAGTACTTC
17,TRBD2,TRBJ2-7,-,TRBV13,CASSSRDTSEPLHEQYF,TGTGCCAGCAGCAGCCGAGATACTAGCGAACCTCTACACGAGCAGTACTTC
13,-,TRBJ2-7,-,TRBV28,CASREAGRDEQYF,TGTGCCAGCAGGGAGGCAGGGCGAGACGAGCAGTACTTC
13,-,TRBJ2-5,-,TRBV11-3,CASSLAGGETQYF,TGTGCCAGCAGCTTAGCTGGGGGGGAGACCCAGTACTTC
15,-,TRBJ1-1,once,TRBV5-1,CASSLGGTTNTEAFF,TGCGCCAGCAGCTTGGGAGGGACGACGAACACTGAAGCTTTCTTT
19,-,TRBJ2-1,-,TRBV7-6,CASSPYPREIPNSYNEQFF,TGTGCCAGCAGCCCCTACCCCCGGGAAATCCCCAACTCCTACAATGAGCAGTTCTTC
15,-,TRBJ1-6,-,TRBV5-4,CASSPVRDPNSPLHF,TGTGCCAGCAGCCCAGTCAGGGACCCAAATTCACCCCTCCACTTT
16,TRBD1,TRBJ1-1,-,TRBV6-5,CASSFRPGQGNTEAFF,TGTGCCAGCAGTTTCCGCCCCGGACAGGGCAACACTGAAGCTTTCTTT
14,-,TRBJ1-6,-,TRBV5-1,CASSWDTGNSPLHF,TGCGCCAGCAGCTGGGATACAGGGAATTCACCCCTCCACTTT
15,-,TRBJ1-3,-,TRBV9,CASSVVGAGGNTIYF,TGTGCCAGCAGCGTAGTGGGGGCCGGTGGAAACACCATATATTTT
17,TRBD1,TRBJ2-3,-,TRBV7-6,CASSLIGGQGVADTQYF,TGTGCCAGCAGCTTAATAGGGGGACAGGGGGTGGCAGATACGCAGTATTTT
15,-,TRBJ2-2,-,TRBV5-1,CASSLIGETAGELFF,TGCGCCAGCAGCTTGATTGGGGAAACCGCCGGGGAGCTGTTTTTT
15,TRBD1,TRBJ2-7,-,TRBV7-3,CASSSGTGGTYEQYF,TGTGCCAGCAGCTCCGGGACAGGGGGCACGTACGAGCAGTACTTC
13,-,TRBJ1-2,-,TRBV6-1,CASSEGGSYGYTF,TGTGCCAGCAGTGAAGGGGGAAGCTATGGCTACACCTTC
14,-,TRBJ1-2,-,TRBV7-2,CASSHDWGAGGYTF,TGTGCCAGCAGCCACGACTGGGGGGCAGGGGGCTACACCTTC
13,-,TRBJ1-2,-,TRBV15,CATSGGEDYGYTF,TGTGCCACCAGCGGGGGCGAAGACTATGGCTACACCTTC